The T cell receptor beta chain described here comes from a study of blood T cell repertoires in COVID-19. The overall study: Samples taken during acute and convalescent COVID-19 were collected in the United States, Italy and Spain. The cDNA or gDNA used as material had been derived from T cells, B-cell-depleted T cells, or PBMCs.

The germline V gene has CDR1 SEHNR and CDR2 FQNEAQ (reference sequence). CDR3 length: 14 residues. V was pared by 1 base and J by 3 bases, with 9 bases between. Authors' data handling: Reference gene primer amplification yielded estimated nucleated cell counts. Generated by immunoSEQ multiplex PCR, the TCRdb table keeps only in-frame clones and is missing some. That table gives V, J and clone size, and the DNA gave D and trimming. The data contain 40,000 or so clones, 84% of them singletons. This clone has a handful of counts. The specimen sequenced was peripheral blood. The chain employs TRBV7-9 and TRBJ1-1; D is unclear. This receptor was identified in a man between 60 and 75 years old with COVID-19, enrolled during active disease. As DNA, the CDR3 is TGTGCCAGCAGCTTAGATGAGGGTTACACTGAAGCTTTCTTT. Translating it yields CASSLDEGYTEAFF. Based on the CDR3 plus reference TRBV7-9 and TRBJ1-1, the full variable domain is DTGVSQNPRHKITKRGQNVTFRCDPISEHNRLYWYRQTLGQGPEFLTYFQNEAQLEKSRLLSDRFSAERPKGSFSTLEIQRTEQGDSAMYLCASSLDEGYTEAFFGQGTRLTVV.